The 21 T cell receptor beta chains listed next were all sequenced from one sample in a study of vaccination and CD4 T cells after COVID-19. No antigen is known for these receptors. The Oncomine TCR Beta short-read assay sequenced DNA from cultured CD4+ T cells. From the PCR reads, TCRdb called clonotypes with MiXCR, one entry per CDR3 protein. The sample lists 14,000 to 15,000 distinct CDR3 sequences; about 50% were seen once. Treatment given: roughly ten-day PBMC culture with coronavirus spike peptide pools or control peptides (ViraFEST assay). Sequencing used CD4+ T cells from blood, cultured in vitro. Every receptor here comes from a human donor who had recovered from COVID-19.

The chain combines TRBV11-3 with TRBJ1-4; D remains unclear. The V and J ends lost 6 bases and 7 bases respectively, with 12 bases between them. This CDR3 spans 13 amino acids. In germline, CDR1 is SGHNT, CDR2 YENEEA. The CDR3 sequence: CASSWGATEKLFF. The CDR3, as DNA: TGTGCCAGCAGTTGGGGTGCTACTGAAAAACTGTTTTTT.

The chain employs TRBV30 and TRBJ2-7; TRBD2 agrees at 10 bases. Per germline, CDR1 GTSNPN and CDR2 SVGIG (reference sequence). After removal of 4 bases from V and 4 bases from J, the junction contained 7 bases not matched to a gene. The CDR3 consists of 14 residues. CDR3 nucleotides: TGTGCCTGGACGTGGGCTAGCGGGAGTTACGAGCAGTACTTC. Translation gives CAWTWASGSYEQYF.

DNA for the CDR3: TGCAGCGTTGAAGAGCTGAGGGGCTACACCTTC. It specifies CSVEELRGYTF. V is TRBV29-1 and J is TRBJ1-2, with D hard to call. Trimming took off 0 bases at V and 8 bases at J, with 7 bases between the two ends. Per the germline V gene, CDR1 is SQVTM and CDR2 is ANQGSEA. This CDR3 region has 11 residues. Drawing the rest from reference TRBV29-1 and TRBJ1-2, the complete variable domain is SAVISQKPSRDICQRGTSLTIQCQVDSQVTMMFWYRQQPGQSLTLIATANQGSEATYESGFVIDKFPISRPNLTFSTLTVSNMSPEDSSIYLCSVEELRGYTFGSGTRLTVV.

A few counts support this clonotype. The gene calls are TRBV10-1 and TRBJ2-5; 9 nucleotides line up with TRBD2. The CDR3 sequence is 14 residues long. In germline, CDR1 is WNHNN, CDR2 SYGVQD (reference sequence). V lost 4 bases to trimming and J lost 4 bases; unmatched junction nucleotides: 4. CDR3 DNA sequence: TGCGCCAGCAGTGGGGCGACTAGCGGAGAGACCCAGTACTTC. This translates into CASSGATSGETQYF.

This clonotype has only one observation. As DNA, the CDR3 is TGCAGTGCTACCCGAAGGCCTGATGATGAAAAACTGTTTTTT. Translated, it gives CSATRRPDDEKLFF. The chain recombines TRBV20-1 with TRBJ1-4; D gene unclear. CDR3 length equals 14 residues. Trimming removed 4 bases from V and 6 bases from J, with 15 bases in between. Germline CDR1 is DFQATT and CDR2 is SNEGSKA (reference sequence).

This clonotype has only a few counts. The chain links TRBV20-1 to TRBJ2-3, with D possibly matching TRBD2 (6 bases). The CDR3 is 15 residues long. The V end lost 0 bases, the J end lost 0 bases, and 10 bases lay between the germline ends. Per germline, CDR1 DFQATT and CDR2 SNEGSKA (reference sequence). The CDR3 nucleotides read TGCAGTGCTAGAGATACTAGCAGTAGCACAGATACGCAGTATTTT. Amino acid sequence: CSARDTSSSTDTQYF.

The chain uses TRBV20-1 and TRBJ1-1; D not resolved. The CDR3 has 12 amino acids. Germline V gene sequence: CDR1 DFQATT, CDR2 SNEGSKA (reference sequence). With 0 bases removed from V and 10 bases from J, the gap between germline ends came to 12 bases. CDR3 nucleotide sequence: TGCAGTGCTAGAGATGTAGGGAACACAGCTTTCTTT. This translates into CSARDVGNTAFF.

V is TRBV20-1 and J is TRBJ1-5; D uncertain. The CDR3 totals 13 residues. Germline assignment: CDR1 DFQATT and CDR2 SNEGSKA (reference sequence). Trimming shortened V by 0 bases and J by 8 bases, and 11 bases separated the two germline ends. The chain's CDR3 is CSAREDAQKPQHF. The CDR3 bases are TGCAGTGCTAGAGAGGACGCGCAAAAGCCCCAGCATTTT.

Regarding this clonotype: Its ends do not fully match the called genes, so a read error is possible. The rearrangement joins TRBV24-1 to TRBJ2-1; 9 bases are shared with TRBD1. This CDR3 is built from 12 residues. Per germline, CDR1 KGHDR and CDR2 SFDVKD. The CDR3 sequence is CATSDAGTGTNF. The CDR3 region has the DNA TGTGCCACCAGTGATGCCGGGACAGGGACGAACTTC.

This rearrangement joins TRBV2 to TRBJ1-6; 8 bases agree with TRBD1. The CDR3 has 15 amino acids. Losses at the gene ends were 8 bases for V and 7 bases for J; bases not matched to a gene: 10. CDR1 SNHLY and CDR2 FYNNEI come from the germline V gene. CDR3 loop: CASFYWTGNNSPLHF. The CDR3 coding sequence is TGTGCCAGCTTTTACTGGACAGGGAACAATTCACCCCTCCACTTT.

The chain has TRBV30 and TRBJ1-2; no firm D call. The CDR3 extends over 11 amino acids. V lost 2 bases to trimming and J lost 7 bases, with 8 bases between them. CDR1 is GTSNPN and CDR2 is SVGIG in the germline V gene (reference sequence). In nucleotides, the CDR3 is TGTGCCTGGAGTCCCGCGGGTGGCTACACCTTC. Translation: CAWSPAGGYTF.

The table lists this clonotype with a few counts. The V call is TRBV27, the J call TRBJ2-5; D is perhaps TRBD2 (5 bases). This CDR3 region has 15 residues. Trimming removed 5 bases at V and 5 bases at J, with 18 bases between. Germline V gene lookup returns CDR1 MNHEY and CDR2 SMNVEV (reference sequence). The CDR3 DNA reads TGTGCCAGCAGTCACAACGAACAGAGGAGGGAGACCCAGTACTTC. This encodes CASSHNEQRRETQYF.

The chain employs TRBV19 and TRBJ2-2; no definite D call. The V and J ends lost 6 bases and 4 bases respectively, with 9 bases between them. This CDR3 comprises 13 residues. In germline, CDR1 is LNHDA, CDR2 SQIVND (reference sequence). The CDR3 coding sequence is TGTGCCAGTAGGGCTTTGGGCACCGGGGAGCTGTTTTTT. It yields the protein CASRALGTGELFF.

Only a few counts were recorded for this clonotype. The rearrangement joins TRBV6-1 to TRBJ1-5; D ambiguous. V was pared by 8 bases and J by 2 bases, with 16 bases between. Per the germline V gene, CDR1 is MNHNS and CDR2 is SASEGT. The CDR3 is made up of 15 amino acids. In DNA, the CDR3 is TGTGCCAGCGGCGGAACCTTGGAAGGCAATCAGCCCCAGCATTTT. As protein: CASGGTLEGNQPQHF.

V gene TRBV7-6 combines with J gene TRBJ2-5; possible D gene TRBD2, 5 bases. The CDR3 consists of 15 residues. V lost 3 bases, J lost 1 base, and 12 bases lay in between. Germline CDR1 and CDR2: SGHVS and FNYEAQ. DNA of the CDR3: TGTGCCAGCAGCTTTGAGAGCGGTTCCCAAGAGACCCAGTACTTC. It specifies CASSFESGSQETQYF. The entire variable domain, with the rest obtained from reference TRBV7-6 and TRBJ2-5, is as follows: GAGVSQSPRYKVTKRGQDVALRCDPISGHVSLYWYRQALGQGPEFLTYFNYEAQQDKSGLPNDRFSAERPEGSISTLTIQRTEQRDSAMYRCASSFESGSQETQYFGPGTRLLVL.

This clonotype was detected only once. V gene TRBV7-8 combines with J gene TRBJ1-4, with a tentative D call TRBD1 (5 bases). The CDR3 is 13 amino acids. Trimming took off 3 bases at V and 11 bases at J, with 13 bases between the two ends. Germline values: CDR1 SGHVS, CDR2 FQNEAQ. CDR3 DNA sequence: TGTGCCAGCAGCTTTGGAGGTCGGGGGAAACTGTTTTTT. As protein: CASSFGGRGKLFF.

The chain recombines TRBV6-1 with TRBJ1-5; D ambiguous. The CDR3 sequence is 13 residues long. Trimming stripped 6 bases from V and 9 bases from J, with 15 bases between. Germline V gene lookup returns CDR1 MNHNS and CDR2 SASEGT. For the CDR3, the DNA is TGTGCCAGCAGCTTCAACACCGCGGGGCCCCAGCATTTT. Protein product: CASSFNTAGPQHF.

The V and J genes are TRBV6-5 and TRBJ1-2; D not resolved. In germline, CDR1 is MNHEY, CDR2 SVGAGI. The CDR3 loop spans 12 amino acids. The V end lost 2 bases, the J end lost 4 bases, and 5 bases lay between the germline ends. Here the CDR3 DNA reads TGTGCCAGCAGTTACGGGCCCTATGGCTACACCTTC. This sequence encodes CASSYGPYGYTF.

This chain joins TRBV7-9 and TRBJ1-2, with D maybe TRBD1 (5 bases). CDR3 length: 12 residues. Germline V gene sequence: CDR1 SEHNR, CDR2 FQNEAQ (reference sequence). The germline V and J ends were trimmed by 5 bases and 8 bases, with 12 bases remaining between them. CDR3 nucleotides: TGTGCCAGCAGCCCGTGGGGGGACGGCTACACCTTC. Amino acids: CASSPWGDGYTF.

This clonotype was observed a handful of times. The V and J genes are TRBV12-3 or TRBV12-4 and TRBJ1-2; D not certain. V gave up 3 bases and J gave up 4 bases, with 3 bases separating them. The CDR3 runs to 11 residues. This chain's CDR3 is CASSLFYGYTF. CDR3 sequence (DNA): TGTGCCAGCAGTTTGTTCTATGGCTACACCTTC.

This chain links TRBV7-3 with TRBJ2-3; the match to TRBD2 covers 7 bases. V lost 5 bases and J lost 4; bases outside the gene matches: 6. Per the germline V gene, CDR1 is SGHTA and CDR2 is FQGTGA. The CDR3 is made up of 14 amino acids. DNA for the CDR3: TGTGCCAGCAGCCAAGGTCTAGCGGCAGATACGCAGTATTTT. Translation gives CASSQGLAADTQYF.